The source of this TCR beta chain is a study of blood T cell repertoires in COVID-19. The CDR3 totals 13 residues. Trimming took off 8 bases at V and 8 bases at J, with 15 bases between the two ends. The germline V gene encodes CDR1 MNHEY and CDR2 SVGAGI. Profiling relied on immunoSEQ multiplex PCR, and the TCRdb table lists in-frame clones only, not all of them. The sample comprises more than 50,000 clones, more than 75% of which are singletons, and 50% to 55% rests with the top ten. The V and J genes are TRBV6-5 and TRBJ1-4; D may be TRBD1 (5 bases). This clonotype was sampled from an elderly woman with acute or convalescent COVID-19. Material: peripheral blood. The CDR3 sequence: CASGGGIGEKLFF. The CDR3 DNA reads as TGTGCCAGCGGGGGAGGTATTGGGGAAAAACTGTTTTTT.